This T cell receptor beta chain appears in the sequencing data of a study of PD-L1 blockade in urothelial cancer. For the study at large: Blood analysis was done at 3 weeks (second dose) and 6 weeks after treatment began.

This table comes from immunoSEQ multiplex PCR, and its TCRdb copy is limited to in-frame clones, with some not included. The sample has tens of thousands of clones; roughly 90% are singletons. The V gene lost 7 bases and the J gene lost 9 bases, with 18 bases spanning the gap. This CDR3 comprises 13 residues. Per germline, CDR1 MDHEN and CDR2 SYDVKM. This clone was seen once. The V call is TRBV28, the J call TRBJ2-5, with a weak D call TRBD2 (5 bases). This sequence originates from a man aged 60 to 75 with urothelial cancer. The source was PBMCs, collected around atezolizumab (anti-PD-L1) treatment. DNA of the CDR3: TGTGCCAGCACTACCCCGGAGCGGTCGGCCCAGTACTTC. This gives the protein CASTTPERSAQYF.